This T cell receptor beta chain was recovered during a study of CD8+ T cells in alopecia areata. RNA was isolated and reverse transcribed to cDNA, the sequencing template. Sequencing was performed with immunoSEQ multiplex PCR; in TCRdb, only in-frame clones are kept and a portion is missing. The table includes about 130,000 clones, about 46% detected once. Germline V gene sequence: CDR1 MGHRA, CDR2 YSYEKL. With 4 bases removed from V and 0 bases from J, the gap between germline ends came to 13 bases. This CDR3 has 15 residues. The chain recombines TRBV4-1 with TRBJ2-7; D gene ambiguous. This specimen consisted of CD8+ T cells sorted from blood, obtained at week 0. This clonotype was obtained from a human donor with alopecia areata. CDR3 amino acids: CASSLRTEYSYEQYF. CDR3 DNA sequence: TGCGCCAGCAGCCTCCGGACGGAATACTCCTACGAGCAGTACTTC.